This TCR beta chain is from a study of blood T cell repertoires in COVID-19. The ends lost 0 bases at V and 5 bases at J; junction bases unmatched: 9. The CDR3 is 16 residues long. Germline loops: CDR1 SGDLS, CDR2 YYNGEE. Measured with immunoSEQ multiplex PCR; TCRdb has only the in-frame clones, and not every one. The table has over 300,000 clones, approximately 85% seen once. The chain joins TRBV9 to TRBJ2-5; 8 bases fit TRBD2. Sequencing input: peripheral blood. This TCR was recovered from a woman in her 50s with acute or convalescent COVID-19. In nucleotides, the CDR3 is TGTGCCAGCAGCGTAGGGTCAGCGGGAGTGGGGGAGACCCAGTACTTC. The encoded protein is CASSVGSAGVGETQYF.